The 20 T cell receptor beta chains presented below share a single source sample, sequenced in a study of blood T cell repertoires in COVID-19. The data were produced by immunoSEQ multiplex PCR, yet TCRdb's version contains in-frame clones alone and is incomplete. The sample carries 15,000 to 20,000 clones, 88% recorded once. The sample was peripheral blood. The origin of the receptors is a human donor in a cohort sampled during active COVID-19.

V gene TRBV7-2 combines with J gene TRBJ2-5; D not certain. V was pared by 1 base and J by 5 bases, with 8 bases between. CDR1 is SGHTA, CDR2 FQGNSA, per germline. CDR3 length equals 13 residues. In DNA form, the CDR3 reads TGTGCCAGCAGCTTAGAGCTAGGCGAGACCCAGTACTTC. Translated: CASSLELGETQYF.

This chain connects TRBV5-1 to TRBJ2-7; TRBD2 is a possible D gene (5 bases). Between the trimmed V and J ends, which lost 6 bases and 6 bases, there was a span of 10 bases. CDR3 length: 11 residues. Germline V gives CDR1 SGHRS, CDR2 YFSETQ. The CDR3 nucleotides are TGCGCCAGCAAGGACTCAGGCGAGCAGTACTTC. It encodes CASKDSGEQYF.

V and J are TRBV25-1 and TRBJ1-1, with 7 bases matching TRBD1. Trimming at V came to 6 bases and at J to 3 bases, leaving 4 bases not matched to a gene. Germline values: CDR1 MGHDK, CDR2 SYGVNS. This CDR3 is built from 13 residues. CDR3 loop: CASRKGADTEAFF. The CDR3 region has the DNA TGTGCCAGCAGAAAGGGGGCGGACACTGAAGCTTTCTTT.

The rearrangement joins TRBV7-9 to TRBJ1-4; D perhaps matches TRBD1 (5 bases). Trimming stripped 5 bases from V and 7 bases from J, with 14 bases between. Per the germline V gene, CDR1 is SEHNR and CDR2 is FQNEAQ (reference sequence). This CDR3 contains 14 residues. As DNA, the CDR3 is TGTGCCAGCAGCACTAGGGGAGGCAGTGAAAAACTGTTTTTT. This sequence encodes CASSTRGGSEKLFF.

In nucleotides, the CDR3 is TGTGCCAGCAGCCAAGGAGCGGGAGTGAGGGAGACCCAGTACTTC. It yields the protein CASSQGAGVRETQYF. The chain links TRBV3-1 (or the pseudogene TRBV3-2) to TRBJ2-5, with 8 bases that match TRBD2. The CDR3 covers 15 residues. V was pared by 1 base and J by 5 bases, with 6 bases of the junction left unmatched. Germline loops: CDR1 LGHDT, CDR2 YNNKEL (reference sequence).

The V gene is TRBV28, the J gene TRBJ1-3; D call uncertain. CDR3 length equals 16 residues. V was pared by 6 bases and J by 3 bases, with 18 bases between. Germline assignment: CDR1 MDHEN and CDR2 SYDVKM. The DNA of the CDR3 is TGTGCCAGCAGCCCTAGCCTCATTGGGTTTGGAAACACCATATATTTT. Amino acids: CASSPSLIGFGNTIYF.

This chain connects TRBV2 to TRBJ1-1, with TRBD1 identical over 8 bases. Losses at the gene ends were 4 bases for V and 2 bases for J; bases not matched to a gene: 9. The CDR3 loop spans 16 amino acids. Germline loops: CDR1 SNHLY, CDR2 FYNNEI. This chain's CDR3 is CASSALGDRLNTEAFF. The CDR3 DNA follows: TGTGCCAGCAGTGCCTTGGGGGACAGGCTAAACACTGAAGCTTTCTTT. Looking up the rest from reference TRBV2 and TRBJ1-1 gives the full variable domain: EPEVTQTPSHQVTQMGQEVILRCVPISNHLYFYWYRQILGQKVEFLVSFYNNEISEKSEIFDDQFSVERPDGSNFTLKIRSTKLEDSAMYFCASSALGDRLNTEAFFGQGTRLTVV.

The V and J genes are TRBV7-9 and TRBJ1-6; D is unresolved. The CDR3 sequence is 13 residues long. The germline V gene has CDR1 SEHNR and CDR2 FQNEAQ (reference sequence). With 8 bases removed from V and 10 bases from J, the gap between germline ends came to 15 bases. The CDR3 loop is CASAPREGSPLHF. CDR3 DNA: TGTGCCAGCGCCCCACGGGAGGGCTCACCCCTCCACTTT.

This chain connects TRBV5-6 to TRBJ2-3, with D perhaps TRBD2 (6 bases). From germline, CDR1 is SGHDT and CDR2 YYEEEE. The CDR3 loop spans 18 amino acids. Trimming pared 1 base from V and 0 bases from J, leaving 18 bases between. The CDR3 spells CASSLRSPGTSSTDTQYF. The CDR3 DNA is TGTGCCAGCAGCTTGCGCTCCCCCGGGACTTCAAGCACAGATACGCAGTATTTT.

The rearrangement uses TRBV11-2 and TRBJ2-3; no definite D call. This CDR3 spans 14 amino acids. Germline V gene sequence: CDR1 SGHAT, CDR2 FQNNGV. V was shortened by 1 base and J by 0 bases, with 5 bases between the two germline ends. CDR3 region: CASSLGLSTDTQYF. In DNA form, the CDR3 reads TGTGCCAGCAGCTTAGGGCTCAGCACAGATACGCAGTATTTT.

This clone was seen once. The V gene is TRBV7-9, the J gene TRBJ2-5, with TRBD1 identical over 7 bases. The V and J ends lost 3 bases and 4 bases, in that order; junction bases with no gene match: 8. Germline CDR1 is SEHNR and CDR2 is FQNEAQ (reference sequence). The CDR3 is 15 residues long. CDR3 in DNA: TGTGCCAGCAGCTTGGGGCAGGGGGTTGGAGAGACCCAGTACTTC. Its translation: CASSLGQGVGETQYF.

This clone showed up just a few times. The chain uses TRBV28 and TRBJ1-1; the match to TRBD1 covers 8 bases. The CDR3 runs to 14 residues. Germline V gives CDR1 MDHEN, CDR2 SYDVKM. Losses at the gene ends were 5 bases for V and 5 bases for J; bases not matched to a gene: 7. The CDR3 loop reads CASSPRQGRTEAFF. The CDR3 nucleotides read TGTGCCAGCAGTCCGCGACAGGGGAGGACTGAAGCTTTCTTT.

The chain employs TRBV30 and TRBJ2-1, with 9 bases matching TRBD1. Trimming removed 8 bases from V and 5 bases from J; junction bases left unmatched: 7. From germline, CDR1 is GTSNPN and CDR2 SVGIG (reference sequence). The CDR3 extends over 13 amino acids. This chain's CDR3 is CAGQDRGHNEQFF. CDR3 nucleotide sequence: TGTGCCGGTCAGGACAGGGGCCACAATGAGCAGTTCTTC.

The chain has TRBV28 and TRBJ1-2; 8 nucleotides agree with TRBD1. Germline V CDR1 and CDR2: MDHEN, SYDVKM. CDR3 length equals 14 residues. V shed 6 bases and J 4 bases; nucleotides not matched to a gene: 7. The CDR3 coding sequence is TGTGCCAGCAGCACCAGGGGGCTCAGCTATGGCTACACCTTC. It translates to CASSTRGLSYGYTF.

The chain is built from TRBV9 and TRBJ2-1; tentative D call: TRBD2 (6 bases). This CDR3 contains 15 residues. V was cut by 2 bases and J by 0 bases, with 9 bases left in between. CDR1 is SGDLS and CDR2 is YYNGEE in the germline V gene. DNA of the CDR3: TGTGCCAGCAGCGTTAGCGGTAGCTCCTACAATGAGCAGTTCTTC. It specifies CASSVSGSSYNEQFF.

The genes are TRBV6-5 and TRBJ1-1; 9 bases agree with TRBD1. This CDR3 contains 16 residues. CDR1 MNHEY and CDR2 SVGAGI come from the germline V gene. Germline trimming cut 2 bases from V and 0 bases from J; bases unmatched to any gene: 4. The CDR3 bases are TGTGCCAGCAGTTACGCAACAGGGGGCCTGAACACTGAAGCTTTCTTT. This gives the protein CASSYATGGLNTEAFF.

The chain uses TRBV13 and TRBJ2-7; D perhaps matches TRBD2 (6 bases). Germline CDR1 reads PRHDT; CDR2 reads FYEKMQ (reference sequence). This CDR3 contains 14 residues. V lost 4 bases and J lost 6, with 16 bases in between. The CDR3 loop is CASSSGGAGGEQYF. The DNA of the CDR3 is TGTGCCAGCAGCTCCGGAGGAGCCGGGGGCGAGCAGTACTTC.

CDR3 coding DNA: TGTGCCAGCTCATCAACCCGGGACAGATACAATGAGCAGTTCTTC. Translating gives CASSSTRDRYNEQFF. The chain carries TRBV18 and TRBJ2-1; 7 bases match TRBD1. V lost 5 bases to trimming and J lost 4 bases; unmatched junction nucleotides: 8. The CDR3 sequence is 15 residues long. Looked up from germline, CDR1 is KGHSH and CDR2 is LQKENI.

The CDR3 region is CASNGRVYNEQFF. CDR3 coding DNA: TGTGCCAGCAACGGGAGAGTCTACAATGAGCAGTTCTTC. The rearrangement links TRBV28 to TRBJ2-1; TRBD2 is a possible D gene (6 bases). Germline CDR1 MDHEN, CDR2 SYDVKM. Trimming shortened V by 7 bases and J by 3 bases, and 10 bases separated the two germline ends. The CDR3 spans 13 residues.

The chain joins TRBV27 to TRBJ2-5; D not certain. This CDR3 contains 14 residues. V lost 2 bases and J lost 0, with 7 bases in between. From germline, CDR1 is MNHEY and CDR2 SMNVEV (reference sequence). The CDR3 loop is CASSLNPDQETQYF. DNA for the CDR3: TGTGCCAGCAGTTTAAATCCGGACCAAGAGACCCAGTACTTC.